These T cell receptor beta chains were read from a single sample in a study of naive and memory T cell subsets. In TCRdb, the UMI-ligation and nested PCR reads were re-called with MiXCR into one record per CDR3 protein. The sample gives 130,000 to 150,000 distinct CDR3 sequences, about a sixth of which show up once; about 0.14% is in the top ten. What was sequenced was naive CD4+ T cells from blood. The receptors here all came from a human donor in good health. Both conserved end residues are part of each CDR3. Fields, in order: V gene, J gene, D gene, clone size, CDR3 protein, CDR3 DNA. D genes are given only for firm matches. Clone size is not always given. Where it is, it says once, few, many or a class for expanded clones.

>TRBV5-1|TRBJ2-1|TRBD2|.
CASSTWTSGYNEQFF
TGCGCCAGCAGCACCTGGACTAGCGGATACAATGAGCAGTTCTTC
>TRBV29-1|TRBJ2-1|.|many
CSVFSSRDNEQFF
TGCAGCGTATTCTCTTCGAGGGACAATGAGCAGTTCTTC
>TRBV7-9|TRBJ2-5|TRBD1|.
CASSPGQGFEETQYF
TGTGCCAGCAGCCCGGGACAGGGGTTTGAAGAGACCCAGTACTTC
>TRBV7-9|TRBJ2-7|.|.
CASSPVDEQYF
TGTGCCAGCAGCCCCGTGGACGAGCAGTACTTC
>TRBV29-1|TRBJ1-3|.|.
CSVRGRNSGNTIYF
TGCAGCGTCAGGGGCAGAAACTCTGGAAACACCATATATTTT
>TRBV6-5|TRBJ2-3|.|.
CASSYSRSPDTQYF
TGTGCCAGCAGTTACTCGCGAAGTCCAGATACGCAGTATTTT
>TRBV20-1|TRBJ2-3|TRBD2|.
CSALAGQSTDTQYF
TGCAGTGCCTTAGCGGGTCAAAGCACAGATACGCAGTATTTT
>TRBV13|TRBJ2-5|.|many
CASSLAYREETQYF
TGTGCCAGCAGCTTAGCGTACAGGGAGGAGACCCAGTACTTC
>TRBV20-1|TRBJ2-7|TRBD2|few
CSARDLAGSYEQYF
TGCAGTGCTAGAGACCTAGCGGGGTCCTACGAGCAGTACTTC
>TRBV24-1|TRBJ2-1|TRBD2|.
CATSDPSGRALNEQFF
TGTGCCACCAGTGATCCTAGCGGGAGGGCCTTGAATGAGCAGTTCTTC
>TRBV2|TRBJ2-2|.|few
CASSESLRKNTGELFF
TGTGCCAGCAGTGAATCCCTGAGGAAGAACACCGGGGAGCTGTTTTTT
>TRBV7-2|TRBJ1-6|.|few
CASSLEAISPLHF
TGTGCCAGCAGCTTAGAGGCTATTTCACCCCTCCACTTT
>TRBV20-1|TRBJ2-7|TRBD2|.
CSASDSLAEKPYEQYF
TGCAGTGCTAGCGATTCACTAGCGGAAAAGCCCTACGAGCAGTACTTC
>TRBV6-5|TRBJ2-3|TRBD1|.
CASSSDRGTASTDTQYF
TGTGCCAGCAGTTCGGACAGGGGGACGGCTTCTACAGATACGCAGTATTTT
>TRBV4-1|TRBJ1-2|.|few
CASSQPQGNYGYTF
TGCGCCAGCAGCCAACCACAGGGAAACTATGGCTACACCTTC
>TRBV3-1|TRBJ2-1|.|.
CASSQVPQINEQFF
TGTGCCAGCAGCCAAGTACCCCAAATCAATGAGCAGTTCTTC
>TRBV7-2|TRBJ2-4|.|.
CARLATGKNIQYF
TGTGCCAGACTAGCGACAGGCAAAAACATTCAGTACTTC
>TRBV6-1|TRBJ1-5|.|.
CASSDRDGRNQPQHF
TGTGCCAGCAGTGATAGAGACGGACGCAATCAGCCCCAGCATTTT
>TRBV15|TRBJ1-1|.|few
CATKFGGLNTEAFF
TGTGCCACAAAGTTTGGGGGTCTGAACACTGAAGCTTTCTTT
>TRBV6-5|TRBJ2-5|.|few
CASSSLGATQETQYF
TGTGCCAGCAGTTCTCTTGGGGCCACCCAAGAGACCCAGTACTTC
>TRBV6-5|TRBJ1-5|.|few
CASRRTIDQPQHF
TGTGCCAGCAGACGGACGATCGATCAGCCCCAGCATTTT
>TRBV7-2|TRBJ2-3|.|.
CASSLLGPSTDTQYF
TGTGCCAGCAGCTTATTGGGACCGAGCACAGATACGCAGTATTTT
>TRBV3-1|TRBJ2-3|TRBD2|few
CASSRYSLADEDTQYF
TGTGCCAGCAGCCGGTATTCACTAGCGGATGAAGATACGCAGTATTTT
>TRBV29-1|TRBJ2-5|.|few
CSVESWERRETQYF
TGCAGCGTTGAATCGTGGGAGAGGCGAGAGACCCAGTACTTC
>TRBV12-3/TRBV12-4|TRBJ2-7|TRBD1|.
CASNLQGGGEQYF
TGTGCCAGCAATCTACAGGGGGGAGGCGAGCAGTACTTC
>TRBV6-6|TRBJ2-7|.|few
CASSSTGFSYEQYF
TGTGCCAGCAGCAGCACAGGCTTCTCCTACGAGCAGTACTTC
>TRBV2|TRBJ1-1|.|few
CASLQGMFNTEAFF
TGTGCCAGCCTACAGGGAATGTTTAACACTGAAGCTTTCTTT
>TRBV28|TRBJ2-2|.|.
CASTMTRGRGTGELFF
TGTGCCAGCACCATGACCCGCGGGCGAGGCACCGGGGAGCTGTTTTTT
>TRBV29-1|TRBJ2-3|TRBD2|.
CSASGRAGVDTQYF
TGCAGCGCCAGCGGGAGGGCCGGGGTAGATACGCAGTATTTT
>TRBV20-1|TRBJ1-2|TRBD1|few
CSAATGRWDGYTF
TGCAGTGCCGCGACAGGGCGGTGGGATGGCTACACCTTC
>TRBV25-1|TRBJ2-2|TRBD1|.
CASSGGQGVTGELFF
TGTGCCAGCAGTGGGGGACAGGGGGTCACCGGGGAGCTGTTTTTT
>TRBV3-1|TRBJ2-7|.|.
CASSQDWQTYEQYF
TGTGCCAGCAGCCAAGATTGGCAGACCTACGAGCAGTACTTC